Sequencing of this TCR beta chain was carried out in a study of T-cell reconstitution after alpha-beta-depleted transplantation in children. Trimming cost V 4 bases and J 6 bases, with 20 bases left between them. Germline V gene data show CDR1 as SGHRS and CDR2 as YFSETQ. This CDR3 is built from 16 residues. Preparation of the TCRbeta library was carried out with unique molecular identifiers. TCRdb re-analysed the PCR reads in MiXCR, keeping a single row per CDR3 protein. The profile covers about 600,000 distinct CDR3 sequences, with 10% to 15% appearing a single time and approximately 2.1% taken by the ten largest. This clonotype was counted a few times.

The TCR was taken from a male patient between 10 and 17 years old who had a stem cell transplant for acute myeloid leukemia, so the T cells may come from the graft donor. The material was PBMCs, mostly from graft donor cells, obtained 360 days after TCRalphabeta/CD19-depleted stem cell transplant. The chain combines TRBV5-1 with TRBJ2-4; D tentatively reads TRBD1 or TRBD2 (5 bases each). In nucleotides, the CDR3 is TGCGCCAGCAGCCCGGGACCTCCCCTAACTGCAAACATTCAGTACTTC. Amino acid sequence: CASSPGPPLTANIQYF.